The 30 T cell receptor beta chains listed next were all sequenced from one sample in a study of cytomegalovirus exposure and HLA in healthy donors. It was with 60 Vbeta and 13 Jbeta primers that the PCR ran. Using immunoSEQ multiplex PCR, the repertoire was profiled, and TCRdb retains in-frame clones only, with some absent. The table records roughly 140,000 clones, 70% to 75% of them present only once. Material: PBMCs. The origin of the receptors is a human donor in good health.

This clone was counted between two and nine times. The gene calls are TRBV7-9 and TRBJ2-2; 7 bases agree with TRBD2. Per the germline V gene, CDR1 is SEHNR and CDR2 is FQNEAQ (reference sequence). CDR3 length equals 13 residues. J gave up 6 bases and V 5 bases, and 3 bases lay outside the gene matches. CDR3 bases: TGTGCCAGCAGCGTTACTAGCGCCGGGGAGCTGTTTTTT. This translates into CASSVTSAGELFF.

The genes are TRBV28 and TRBJ2-2, with 7 positions matching TRBD1. The V gene's germline CDR1 is MDHEN and CDR2 SYDVKM. The J segment lost 1 base and the V segment lost 6 bases, leaving 2 bases of the junction unmatched. The CDR3 consists of 14 residues. As DNA, the CDR3 is TGTGCCAGCAGGAGACAGGGGAACACCGGGGAGCTGTTTTTT. Its protein is CASRRQGNTGELFF.

The rearrangement links TRBV29-1 to TRBJ2-1; 9 bases agree with TRBD2. V was clipped by 1 base and J by 8 bases; unmatched bases: 3. CDR3 length: 13 amino acids. Germline CDR1 SQVTM, CDR2 ANQGSEA. CDR3 in DNA: TGCAGCGTTGAAGTAGCGGGGGATGATGAGCAGTTCTTC. Its protein is CSVEVAGDDEQFF.

The J gene is TRBJ1-2, the V gene TRBV7-2, with D maybe TRBD1 (6 bases). Between the trimmed V and J ends, which lost 4 bases and 3 bases, there was a span of 15 bases. CDR3 length: 15 residues. Germline CDR1 and CDR2: SGHTA and FQGNSA. The CDR3 sequence: CASSSERGAHYGYTF. The DNA of the CDR3 is TGTGCCAGCAGCTCAGAACGGGGGGCGCACTATGGCTACACCTTC.

The V call is TRBV5-1, the J call TRBJ2-5; 12 nucleotides match TRBD2. Looked up from germline, CDR1 is SGHRS and CDR2 is YFSETQ. Losses at the gene ends were 5 bases for V and 2 bases for J; bases not matched to a gene: 4. The CDR3 extends over 15 amino acids. The CDR3 DNA sequence: TGCGCCAGCAGTTCCGGACTAGCGGGGCAAGAGACCCAGTACTTC. Translated: CASSSGLAGQETQYF.

This clone was recorded once. CDR3 amino acids: CASSPTPGRGYGYTF. CDR3 nucleotides: TGTGCCAGCAGTCCGACTCCCGGACGGGGCTATGGCTACACCTTC. The chain recombines TRBV27 with TRBJ1-2, with D unresolved. CDR3 length equals 15 residues. V lost 5 bases and J 4 bases, leaving 17 bases between the germline ends. The germline gives CDR1 MNHEY, CDR2 SMNVEV (reference sequence).

The genes are TRBV11-3 and TRBJ1-3, with TRBD1 as a possible D gene (6 bases). Trimming left V 5 bases short and J 10 bases short, with 12 bases between. The CDR3 runs 12 residues. Per germline, CDR1 SGHNT and CDR2 YENEEA. Here the CDR3 reads CASSQQGATIYF. In nucleotides, the CDR3 is TGTGCCAGCAGCCAACAGGGAGCGACCATATATTTT.

This clone has a single count. The rearrangement links TRBV7-8 to TRBJ2-7; D is undetermined. The CDR3 length is 15 residues. Per germline, CDR1 SGHVS and CDR2 FQNEAQ. With 6 bases removed from V and 0 bases from J, the gap between germline ends came to 15 bases. The CDR3 region has the DNA TGTGCCAGCAGTCCCCGCGGTCCCAGCTCCTACGAGCAGTACTTC. This gives the protein CASSPRGPSSYEQYF.

J is TRBJ2-5 and V is TRBV5-4; 9 positions agree with TRBD1. The ends lost 3 bases at V and 4 bases at J; junction bases unmatched: 1. CDR3 length: 13 amino acids. Germline CDR1 SGHNT, CDR2 YYREEE (reference sequence). The CDR3 sequence: CASSYRGLETQYF. As DNA, the CDR3 is TGTGCCAGCAGCTACAGGGGGCTAGAGACCCAGTACTTC. Full variable domain (remainder filled in from reference TRBV5-4 and TRBJ2-5): ETGVTQSPTHLIKTRGQQVTLRCSSQSGHNTVSWYQQALGQGPQFIFQYYREEENGRGNFPPRFSGLQFPNYSSELNVNALELDDSALYLCASSYRGLETQYFGPGTRLLVL.

The CDR3 sequence: CASSEVRVIGTEAFF. CDR3 nucleotide sequence: TGTGCCAGCAGTGAAGTTCGGGTAATAGGCACTGAAGCTTTCTTT. This chain connects TRBV6-1 to TRBJ1-1, with D unclear. The V gene's germline CDR1 is MNHNS and CDR2 SASEGT. Trimming stripped 1 base from V and 4 bases from J, with 13 bases between. The CDR3 consists of 15 residues.

This clone came up a few times. J is TRBJ2-1 and V is TRBV27, with TRBD1 identical over 9 bases. The ends lost 5 bases at V and 12 bases at J; junction bases unmatched: 5. Germline loops: CDR1 MNHEY, CDR2 SMNVEV (reference sequence). This CDR3 is 12 amino acids long. As DNA, the CDR3 is TGTGCCAGCAGTATGGACAGGGGAGTGCAGTTCTTC. It is translated as CASSMDRGVQFF.

This clone was seen a single time. The chain is built from TRBV10-3 and TRBJ2-3; D may be TRBD2 (5 bases). The CDR3 has 14 amino acids. Germline CDR1 ENHRY, CDR2 SYGVKD. V lost 2 bases to trimming and J lost 2 bases, with 8 bases between them. CDR3 bases: TGTGCCATCAGTGAGCCGGGAACCACAGATACGCAGTATTTT. Protein: CAISEPGTTDTQYF.

V is TRBV7-6 and J is TRBJ2-7, with 8 bases matching TRBD2. Trimming at V came to 5 bases and at J to 7 bases, leaving 7 bases not matched to a gene. The CDR3 loop spans 13 amino acids. Germline CDR1 SGHVS, CDR2 FNYEAQ. CDR3 region: CASSPDRGGEQYF. DNA of the CDR3: TGTGCCAGCAGCCCTGACCGGGGGGGTGAGCAGTACTTC.

The V call is TRBV27, the J call TRBJ2-7; maybe TRBD1 (5 bases). Trimming shortened V by 2 bases and J by 2 bases, and 13 bases separated the two germline ends. This CDR3 is 15 amino acids long. CDR1 is MNHEY, CDR2 SMNVEV, per germline (reference sequence). The DNA for the CDR3 is TGTGCCAGCAGTTTAGGCCTCAGGGCCGCCTACGAGCAGTACTTC. Translated, it gives CASSLGLRAAYEQYF.

The chain is built from TRBV10-2 and TRBJ2-1; TRBD2 agrees at 8 bases. This CDR3 contains 13 residues. The trim removed 6 bases at V and 7 bases at J, leaving 5 bases unmatched. Per the germline V gene, CDR1 is WSHSY and CDR2 is SAAADI. The CDR3 protein is CASRRGGENEQFF. CDR3 nucleotide sequence: TGCGCCAGCAGACGGGGGGGCGAGAATGAGCAGTTCTTC.

The V call is TRBV6-1, the J call TRBJ1-4; TRBD1 might be the D (5 bases). The germline V and J ends were trimmed by 6 bases and 3 bases, with 14 bases remaining between them. The CDR3 length is 15 residues. In germline, CDR1 is MNHNS, CDR2 SASEGT. The DNA for the CDR3 is TGTGCCAGCAGGCCGGACACTGCTGCTAATGAAAAACTGTTTTTT. Its translation: CASRPDTAANEKLFF.

V is TRBV28 and J is TRBJ2-7, with D possibly being TRBD2 (5 bases). Germline-derived CDR1 and CDR2 are MDHEN and SYDVKM. The CDR3 sequence is 14 residues long. Deletions cut 6 bases from V and 6 bases from J, with 18 bases between. CDR3 in DNA: TGTGCCAGCAGAACGGGGAGTCCCTCTGTCGAGCAGTACTTC. Its translation: CASRTGSPSVEQYF.

This rearrangement joins TRBV19 to TRBJ1-2, with D possibly being TRBD1 (5 bases). V was pared by 7 bases and J by 7 bases, with 19 bases between. Germline lookup yields CDR1 LNHDA and CDR2 SQIVND (reference sequence). There are 14 residues in the CDR3. CDR3 sequence: CASTPRAPTSGYTF. CDR3 sequence (DNA): TGTGCCAGTACCCCCAGGGCACCTACCAGTGGCTACACCTTC.

This clone was seen only once. The genes are TRBV29-1 and TRBJ2-7, with 9 bases fitting TRBD1. Losses at the gene ends were 5 bases for V and 2 bases for J; bases not matched to a gene: 4. CDR3 length: 13 residues. Germline V gene lookup returns CDR1 SQVTM and CDR2 ANQGSEA. CDR3 sequence: CSVRRTGAYEQYF. The CDR3 DNA sequence: TGCAGCGTTCGAAGGACAGGGGCCTACGAGCAGTACTTC.

V gene TRBV5-4 combines with J gene TRBJ2-2; D not certain. This CDR3 has 14 residues. The ends were cut back, 4 bases at V and 6 bases at J, with 13 bases in the middle. Germline V CDR1 and CDR2: SGHNT, YYREEE (reference sequence). The DNA for the CDR3 is TGTGCCAGCAGCCGTGAGACTGGCGCCGGGGAGCTGTTTTTT. This gives the protein CASSRETGAGELFF. Variable domain in full (rest from reference TRBV5-4 and TRBJ2-2): ETGVTQSPTHLIKTRGQQVTLRCSSQSGHNTVSWYQQALGQGPQFIFQYYREEENGRGNFPPRFSGLQFPNYSSELNVNALELDDSALYLCASSRETGAGELFFGEGSRLTVL.

The J gene is TRBJ2-7, the V gene TRBV30, with 7 nucleotides matching TRBD1. Germline V gives CDR1 GTSNPN, CDR2 SVGIG (reference sequence). Trimming at V came to 6 bases and at J to 0 bases, leaving 5 bases not matched to a gene. This CDR3 comprises 13 residues. The CDR3 DNA is TGTGCCTGCGTCACAGGGGTCTCCTACGAGCAGTACTTC. Translated, it gives CACVTGVSYEQYF.

This sequence joins TRBV9 and TRBJ2-5; D is unresolved. The J call may be incorrect, as the DNA end agrees better with TRBJ2-7. This CDR3 has 14 residues. The germline gives CDR1 SGDLS, CDR2 YYNGEE. The CDR3 spells CASSVDSRAYEQYF. The CDR3 DNA sequence: TGTGCCAGCAGCGTAGATAGTCGCGCCTACGAGCAGTACTTC.

This clone has more than one count but fewer than ten. This chain uses TRBV6-1 with TRBJ2-2, with 8 bases identical to TRBD2. Per germline, CDR1 MNHNS and CDR2 SASEGT. J gave up 6 bases and V 10 bases, and 13 bases lay outside the gene matches. This CDR3 is built from 15 residues. In nucleotides, the CDR3 is TGTGCCACCCGGGGGTTCGCGGGGGGTCCCGGGGAGCTGTTTTTT. As protein: CATRGFAGGPGELFF.

The J gene is TRBJ1-2, the V gene TRBV5-1; TRBD1 matches at 12 bases. The CDR3 contains 15 residues. The J segment lost 6 bases and the V segment lost 3 bases, leaving 6 bases of the junction unmatched. Germline V gene sequence: CDR1 SGHRS, CDR2 YFSETQ. The chain's CDR3 is CASSSGGQGADGYTF. For the CDR3, the DNA is TGCGCCAGCAGCTCTGGGGGACAGGGGGCTGATGGCTACACCTTC.

This clone appeared a few times. The CDR3 loop reads CAISPGQAYEQYF. DNA of the CDR3: TGTGCCATCAGCCCGGGACAGGCTTACGAGCAGTACTTC. The rearrangement links TRBV10-3 to TRBJ2-7; 8 bases are a match to TRBD1. Germline V gene lookup returns CDR1 ENHRY and CDR2 SYGVKD. The CDR3 runs to 13 residues. The junction had 5 bases not matched to a gene; V was cut back by 6 bases and J by 4 bases.

The chain joins TRBV29-1 to TRBJ1-1; 8 nucleotides agree with TRBD1. The CDR3 is made up of 14 amino acids. V lost 1 base and J lost 10; bases outside the gene matches: 11. Germline V gene lookup returns CDR1 SQVTM and CDR2 ANQGSEA. The CDR3 DNA reads TGCAGCGTTGAAGGGGAAACAGGGGGGCGAGGAGCTTTCTTT. As protein: CSVEGETGGRGAFF.

This chain joins TRBV30 and TRBJ1-4; 8 bases line up with TRBD1. The V gene end was trimmed by 2 bases and the J gene end by 10 bases; junction bases not matched to a gene: 6. This CDR3 spans 13 amino acids. CDR1 is GTSNPN, CDR2 SVGIG, per germline (reference sequence). The CDR3 spells CAWSPGQGVKLFF. The CDR3 DNA reads as TGTGCCTGGAGTCCTGGACAGGGCGTAAAACTGTTTTTT.

J is TRBJ1-2 and V is TRBV6-5; D may be TRBD1 (6 bases). Trimming took off 7 bases at V and 3 bases at J, with 15 bases between the two ends. The germline V gene has CDR1 MNHEY and CDR2 SVGAGI. The CDR3 runs to 14 residues. The CDR3 coding sequence is TGTGCCAGCATACAAAAGGGGGTGGACTATGGCTACACCTTC. Its translation is CASIQKGVDYGYTF.

CDR3 region: CAISEARGEQFF. The CDR3 DNA reads TGTGCCATCAGTGAGGCCCGCGGCGAGCAGTTCTTC. The chain carries TRBV10-3 and TRBJ2-1; D is uncertain. Germline V CDR1 and CDR2: ENHRY, SYGVKD. The CDR3 covers 12 residues. V was cut by 2 bases and J by 10 bases, with 9 bases left in between.

The chain combines TRBV9 with TRBJ2-7; no reliable D call. Germline V gene data show CDR1 as SGDLS and CDR2 as YYNGEE. The CDR3 is 13 amino acids. The V end lost 4 bases, the J end lost 1 base, and 9 bases lay between the germline ends. CDR3 sequence reads: CASSPGWSYEQYF. The CDR3, as DNA: TGTGCCAGCAGCCCCGGGTGGTCCTACGAGCAGTACTTC.